A single sample is the source of the 14 T cell receptor beta chains below, sequenced in a study of chemoradiotherapy in HPV16-positive cancers. Clones were sequenced by immunoSEQ multiplex PCR, and TCRdb holds only the in-frame ones, with some missing. The sample has tens of thousands of clones; just under 80% are singletons. The sequencing here drew on blood, taken from a patient who underwent chemoradiotherapy. The origin of the receptors is a human donor with HPV-associated anogenital cancer.

This clone appeared a single time. The chain combines TRBV30 with TRBJ1-2; 9 bases line up with TRBD1. V was clipped by 3 bases and J by 5 bases; unmatched bases: 7. There are 14 residues in the CDR3. The germline CDR1 and CDR2 sequences are GTSNPN and SVGIG (reference sequence). CDR3 region: CAWRGTGPGYGYTF. The CDR3 nucleotides are TGTGCCTGGAGAGGGACAGGGCCAGGGTATGGCTACACCTTC.

V is TRBV19 and J is TRBJ1-2; D is ambiguous. This CDR3 spans 15 amino acids. The germline V gene has CDR1 LNHDA and CDR2 SQIVND (reference sequence). With 2 bases removed from V and 0 bases from J, the gap between germline ends came to 10 bases. The CDR3 DNA sequence: TGTGCCAGTAGTATATCGGCTAAGTCTAACTATGGCTACACCTTC. This translates into CASSISAKSNYGYTF.

The V and J genes are TRBV6-6 and TRBJ1-2; 11 nucleotides match TRBD1. The ends lost 5 bases at V and 7 bases at J; junction bases unmatched: 9. Per the germline V gene, CDR1 is MNHNY and CDR2 is SVGAGI (reference sequence). CDR3 length equals 15 residues. The CDR3 protein is CASSDEDRGPIGYTF. The CDR3 region has the DNA TGTGCCAGCAGTGACGAGGACAGGGGGCCTATTGGCTACACCTTC.

The CDR3 DNA reads TGTGCCAGCAGCCCAAGAATCGGGGGGCACACTGAAGCTTTCTTT. Encoded protein: CASSPRIGGHTEAFF. The gene calls are TRBV14 and TRBJ1-1; TRBD1 is a possible D gene (6 bases). The CDR3 loop spans 15 amino acids. Looked up from germline, CDR1 is SGHDN and CDR2 is FVKESK. V was clipped by 4 bases and J by 3 bases, with 15 bases between them.

V is TRBV30 and J is TRBJ1-4; D gene unclear. The CDR3 extends over 13 amino acids. V was shortened by 5 bases and J by 9 bases, with 16 bases between the two germline ends. Per germline, CDR1 GTSNPN and CDR2 SVGIG (reference sequence). The CDR3 region has the DNA TGTGCCTGGGGCCCCCTCCGAGGGAAAAAACTGTTTTTT. As protein: CAWGPLRGKKLFF.

The rearrangement joins TRBV9 to TRBJ2-3, with D perhaps matching TRBD1 (5 bases). V dropped 0 bases and J dropped 0 bases, with 8 bases sitting between them. The CDR3 totals 15 residues. Germline CDR1 and CDR2: SGDLS and YYNGEE. CDR3 in DNA: TGTGCCAGCAGCGTAGATGGGGCTAGCACAGATACGCAGTATTTT. Protein sequence: CASSVDGASTDTQYF.

V and J are TRBV19 and TRBJ1-6; perhaps TRBD1 as D (5 bases). The V gene lost 0 bases and the J gene lost 7 bases, with 10 bases spanning the gap. Germline V gives CDR1 LNHDA, CDR2 SQIVND (reference sequence). The CDR3 is made up of 15 amino acids. In DNA, the CDR3 is TGTGCCAGTAGTATAGACCAGGGCTACAATTCACCCCTCCACTTT. It specifies CASSIDQGYNSPLHF.

The chain uses TRBV7-2 and TRBJ2-6; D is unclear. Germline V gene sequence: CDR1 SGHTA, CDR2 FQGNSA. V was clipped by 5 bases and J by 2 bases, with 7 bases between them. This CDR3 has 14 residues. Written as DNA, the CDR3 is TGTGCCAGCAGCCCCCGAGCTGGGGCCAACGTCCTGACTTTC. Translating it yields CASSPRAGANVLTF.

The CDR3 DNA reads TGTGCCAGCAGTTCCCCTCCGATGGCTATCGCTGAAGCTTTCTTT. Translating it yields CASSSPPMAIAEAFF. The genes are TRBV11-1 and TRBJ1-1, with D unresolved. This CDR3 has 15 residues. Trimming took off 6 bases at V and 6 bases at J, with 20 bases between the two ends. Germline V gene lookup returns CDR1 SGHAT and CDR2 FQDESV (reference sequence).

The rearrangement joins TRBV29-1 to TRBJ1-1; maybe TRBD1 (5 bases). V lost 4 bases to trimming and J lost 5 bases, with 11 bases between them. Per germline, CDR1 SQVTM and CDR2 ANQGSEA. The CDR3 is 12 amino acids. The CDR3 spells CSVVQDGTEAFF. The CDR3 DNA sequence: TGCAGCGTTGTACAGGACGGAACTGAAGCTTTCTTT.

The rearrangement joins TRBV13 to TRBJ1-1, with 7 bases lining up with TRBD1. CDR1 is PRHDT, CDR2 FYEKMQ, per germline (reference sequence). Losses at the gene ends were 5 bases for V and 5 bases for J; bases not matched to a gene: 8. The CDR3 sequence is 14 residues long. In nucleotides, the CDR3 is TGTGCCAGCAGCCTACGACAGGGTTTTACTGAAGCTTTCTTT. Translating it yields CASSLRQGFTEAFF.

The chain is built from TRBV12-5 and TRBJ1-1; D perhaps matches TRBD1 (6 bases). In germline, CDR1 is LGHNT, CDR2 FRNRAP. The CDR3 extends over 13 amino acids. V lost 1 base and J lost 4, with 7 bases in between. In DNA form, the CDR3 reads TGTGCTAGTGGTTTGGAACAGGGCACTGAAGCTTTCTTT. Translated: CASGLEQGTEAFF.

The V gene is TRBV9, the J gene TRBJ1-2; weak D call: TRBD1 (6 bases). The CDR3 consists of 17 residues. V lost 0 bases to trimming and J lost 0 bases, with 15 bases between them. Germline assignment: CDR1 SGDLS and CDR2 YYNGEE. CDR3: CASSVAGGAAPNYGYTF. DNA for the CDR3: TGTGCCAGCAGCGTAGCTGGGGGGGCAGCGCCTAACTATGGCTACACCTTC. Full variable domain (remainder filled in from reference TRBV9 and TRBJ1-2): DSGVTQTPKHLITATGQRVTLRCSPRSGDLSVYWYQQSLDQGLQFLIQYYNGEERAKGNILERFSAQQFPDLHSELNLSSLELGDSALYFCASSVAGGAAPNYGYTFGSGTRLTVV.

This clone has only one observation. The rearrangement uses TRBV18 and TRBJ2-6, with unresolved D. The CDR3 runs to 16 residues. The V and J ends lost 4 bases and 0 bases respectively, with 10 bases between them. CDR1 is KGHSH and CDR2 is LQKENI in the germline V gene. Here the CDR3 reads CASSRGSSSGANVLTF. CDR3 bases: TGTGCCAGCTCACGGGGTTCCAGCTCTGGGGCCAACGTCCTGACTTTC.